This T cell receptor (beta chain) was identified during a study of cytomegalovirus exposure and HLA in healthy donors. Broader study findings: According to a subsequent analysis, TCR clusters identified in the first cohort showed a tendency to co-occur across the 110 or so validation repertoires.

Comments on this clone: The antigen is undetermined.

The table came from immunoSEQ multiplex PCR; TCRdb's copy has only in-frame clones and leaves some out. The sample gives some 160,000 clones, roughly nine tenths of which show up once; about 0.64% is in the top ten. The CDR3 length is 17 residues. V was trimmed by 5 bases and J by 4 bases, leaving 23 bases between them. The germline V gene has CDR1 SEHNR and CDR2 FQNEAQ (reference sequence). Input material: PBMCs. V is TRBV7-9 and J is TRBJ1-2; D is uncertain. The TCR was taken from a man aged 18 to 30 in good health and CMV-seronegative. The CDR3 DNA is TGTGCCAGCAGCCTCGGGAGACACACACTAAATTCCTATGGCTACACCTTC. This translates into CASSLGRHTLNSYGYTF.